This T cell receptor (beta chain) was profiled in a study of blood T cell repertoires in COVID-19. Across the study: From the United States, Italy and Spain came samples of acute and convalescent COVID-19.

Under the authors' procedure: Nucleated cell counts were estimated from reference gene primer amplification. Only in-frame clones appear in the TCRdb table, and some are missing; sequencing was by immunoSEQ multiplex PCR. From that table come the V and J calls and clone size; the DNA was used to work out D and trimming. The data hold 120,000 or so clones, with roughly four fifths observed a single time. V lost 8 bases, J lost 4 bases, and 9 bases stayed unmatched. In germline, CDR1 is GTSNPN, CDR2 SVGIG (reference sequence). This CDR3 contains 13 residues. The sample comprised peripheral blood. The sequence came from a man in his fifties or sixties with acute or convalescent COVID-19. This chain uses TRBV30 with TRBJ1-1, with 8 bases aligning to TRBD1. CDR3 sequence: CALRTGGITEAFF. In nucleotides, the CDR3 is TGTGCCCTACGTACAGGGGGGATCACTGAAGCTTTCTTT.